A selection of T cell receptor beta chains follows, all from one sample in a study of CD8 T cells in ankylosing spondylitis. TCRdb recomputed calls from the 5' RACE reads with MiXCR, one row per CDR3 protein. The sample comprises roughly 300,000 distinct CDR3 sequences, approximately 8% of which are singletons, and 13% to 15% rests with the top ten. Material: blood, either unsorted or a sorted T cell fraction (not recorded which). The receptors originated from a male donor with ankylosing spondylitis. CDR3s include the opening cysteine and the closing phenylalanine or tryptophan.

v_gene,CDR3aa
TRBV20-1,CSARTGESYEQYF
TRBV29-1,CSASEVYEQYF
TRBV6-1,CASSRDKSSSPLHF
TRBV5-1,CASSEGMGTGELFF
TRBV29-1,CSVERGEGFLEQFF
TRBV20-1,CSARDLDGSGYEQYF
TRBV18,CASSPRSGHNEQFF
TRBV5-8,CASSLALAFTDTQYF
TRBV7-9,CASSSHEGTEAFF
TRBV12-3/TRBV12-4,CASVGTGGSQPQHF
TRBV29-1,CSVVRPNTEAFF
TRBV29-1,CSLSFRGPGYNEQFF
TRBV12-5,CASGLFQGSKGDTQYF
TRBV7-8,CASSSTTGVTEAFF
TRBV7-9,CASRRSLTDTQYF
TRBV6-5,CASSYSMRLAGPTDTQYF
TRBV6-2/TRBV6-3,CASSFTGTSGRVDFTDTQYF
TRBV20-1,CSAGTTQETQYF
TRBV4-1,CASSQEGLAPAGEQFF
TRBV20-1,CSAMGLVGGRYNEQFF
TRBV20-1,CCARGLAEASSSYNEQFF
TRBV27,CASSLLRDYNEQFF
TRBV9,CASIVARVSTDTQYF
TRBV29-1,CSVTGQGAFEAFF
TRBV12-3/TRBV12-4,CASSLMGDTQYF
TRBV7-9,CASSSVPSGELFF
TRBV14,CASSTYRGRGTEAFF
TRBV28,CASSPPGRVTSSGANVLTF
TRBV19,CASSDWTSAPSEQFF
TRBV9,CASSVVNSGLAGGRDTQYF
TRBV29-1,CSALAGVTTDTQYF
TRBV10-3,CAIREAREIGDNEQFF